This T cell receptor (beta chain) was captured in a study of human T cells and chemical hapten exposure. The ends were cut back, 0 bases at V and 6 bases at J, with 10 bases in the middle. The CDR3 loop spans 13 amino acids. Per germline, CDR1 SGHDT and CDR2 YYEEEE. The time point here: patch test 1, 2 weeks after DPC sensitization. Treatment of the sample: therapeutic diphenylcyclopropenone sensitization with weekly scalp DPC. TCRdb recomputed calls from the RACE reads with MiXCR, one row per CDR3 protein. The table includes about 120,000 distinct CDR3 sequences, roughly an eighth detected once. The sample in question was whole blood, obtained in connection with sensitization to the hapten diphenylcyclopropenone (DPC). The chain couples TRBV5-6 to TRBJ2-7; D might be TRBD1 (6 bases). The receptor's source is a man aged 18 to 29 with alopecia areata. Some clones in this sample may be carry-over from other donors' samples. The CDR3 DNA reads TGTGCCAGCAGCTTGGTCAGGGGAAGCGAGCAGTACTTC. Translation: CASSLVRGSEQYF.